This is a list of T cell receptor beta chains from one sample in a study of cytomegalovirus exposure and HLA in healthy donors. Assay: immunoSEQ multiplex PCR; the TCRdb copy retains only in-frame clones and omits some. The sample shows roughly 150,000 clones, around 85% of them seen only once. Sample: PBMCs. These receptors originate from a man younger than 45 in good health and CMV-seropositive. Each CDR3 is given with its conserved first and last residue. A D gene is named only where the DNA matches it firmly. The size entry is marked missing in some rows and otherwise reads once, few, many or a size class.

d_gene,abundance,v_gene,j_gene,CDR3nt,CDR3aa
TRBD1,-,TRBV19,TRBJ1-5,TGTGCCAGTAGTGTAACAGGGGGCAATCAGCCCCAGCATTTT,CASSVTGGNQPQHF
TRBD1,-,TRBV7-9,TRBJ1-1,TGTGCCAGCAGCCGCGGACAGGGGGACGCTGAAGCTTTCTTT,CASSRGQGDAEAFF
TRBD2,-,TRBV9,TRBJ2-3,TGTGCCAGCAGCCCCGGACTAGCGGGGGGTACTAGCACAGATACGCAGTATTTT,CASSPGLAGGTSTDTQYF
TRBD1,-,TRBV5-1,TRBJ2-2,TGCGCCAGCAGCACCGGACAGGCGAACACCGGGGAGCTGTTTTTT,CASSTGQANTGELFF
-,-,TRBV7-2,TRBJ2-7,TGTGCCAGCAGCCCTTCCTACGAGCAGTACTTC,CASSPSYEQYF
-,few,TRBV7-8,TRBJ2-7,TGTGCCAGCAGGGGCCGGTACGAGCAGTACTTC,CASRGRYEQYF
TRBD1,-,TRBV7-7,TRBJ2-2,TGTGCTAGCAGCGCCGGGACAGGGGTCTTCACCGGGGAGCTGTTTTTT,CASSAGTGVFTGELFF
TRBD2,-,TRBV2,TRBJ2-5,TGTGCCAGCAGGGCTAGCGGGGGCGACCAAGAGACCCAGTACTTC,CASRASGGDQETQYF
TRBD1,-,TRBV7-3,TRBJ1-1,TGTGCCAGCAGCGTACAGGGGGCGGGCACTGAAGCTTTCTTT,CASSVQGAGTEAFF
TRBD2,-,TRBV10-3,TRBJ2-1,TGTGCCATCAGTGCTGAGTCCGGGACTAGACCCTATGAGCAGTTCTTC,CAISAESGTRPYEQFF
-,-,TRBV4-3,TRBJ1-2,TGCGCCAGCAGCCAAGACCCAGGGGACAATGGCTACACCTTC,CASSQDPGDNGYTF
TRBD2,-,TRBV5-6,TRBJ2-5,TGTGCCAGCAGCTTGCCAGGACTAGCGGGGGGAGAGACCCAGTACTTC,CASSLPGLAGGETQYF
-,-,TRBV9,TRBJ1-2,TGTGCCAGCAGCCCAAGACCGACAGAGAAGCATGGCTACACCTTC,CASSPRPTEKHGYTF
TRBD1,-,TRBV5-4,TRBJ1-6,TGTGCCAGCAGCGGGCCGGGACAGGGGCCTTCACCCCTCCACTTT,CASSGPGQGPSPLHF
TRBD1,-,TRBV4-3,TRBJ2-1,TGCGCCAGCAGCCAACCCGGATCGACAGGGGGCAATGAGCAGTTCTTC,CASSQPGSTGGNEQFF
-,many,TRBV4-1,TRBJ2-7,TGCGCCAGCAGCCAAGATCTGCGGGAGCAGTACTTC,CASSQDLREQYF
-,-,TRBV6-5,TRBJ2-7,TGTGCCAGCAGTTTGGGGCCAGGGCAGTACTTC,CASSLGPGQYF
TRBD1,-,TRBV19,TRBJ2-7,TGTGCCAGTAGTAGGGGACAGGGCGGCAACGAGCAGTACTTC,CASSRGQGGNEQYF
-,-,TRBV7-9,TRBJ1-6,TGTGCCAGCAGCTTGGAGGGTGATTCACCCCTCCACTTT,CASSLEGDSPLHF
TRBD1,-,TRBV9,TRBJ1-2,TGTGCCAGCAGCGCGACAGGGGGCGCGACCATCGGGAACTATGGCTACACCTTC,CASSATGGATIGNYGYTF
-,-,TRBV13,TRBJ2-7,TGTGCCAGCAGCTCAACTGATGCCTACGAGCAGTACTTC,CASSSTDAYEQYF
-,few,TRBV5-1,TRBJ1-2,TGCGCCAGCAGCTTCATGGGGCCCCGGGATGGCTACACCTTC,CASSFMGPRDGYTF
-,-,TRBV11-2,TRBJ2-7,TGTGCCAGCAGCTTTCCGGGACAAATCTACGAGCAGTACTTC,CASSFPGQIYEQYF
TRBD2,-,TRBV27,TRBJ2-5,TGTGCCAGCAGTTTATCGTCAGCGGGGGGGGAGACCCAGTACTTC,CASSLSSAGGETQYF
-,-,TRBV4-3,TRBJ2-1,TGCGCCAGCAGCCAAGATTTTGGGCTTTTTTACAATGAGCAGTTCTTC,CASSQDFGLFYNEQFF